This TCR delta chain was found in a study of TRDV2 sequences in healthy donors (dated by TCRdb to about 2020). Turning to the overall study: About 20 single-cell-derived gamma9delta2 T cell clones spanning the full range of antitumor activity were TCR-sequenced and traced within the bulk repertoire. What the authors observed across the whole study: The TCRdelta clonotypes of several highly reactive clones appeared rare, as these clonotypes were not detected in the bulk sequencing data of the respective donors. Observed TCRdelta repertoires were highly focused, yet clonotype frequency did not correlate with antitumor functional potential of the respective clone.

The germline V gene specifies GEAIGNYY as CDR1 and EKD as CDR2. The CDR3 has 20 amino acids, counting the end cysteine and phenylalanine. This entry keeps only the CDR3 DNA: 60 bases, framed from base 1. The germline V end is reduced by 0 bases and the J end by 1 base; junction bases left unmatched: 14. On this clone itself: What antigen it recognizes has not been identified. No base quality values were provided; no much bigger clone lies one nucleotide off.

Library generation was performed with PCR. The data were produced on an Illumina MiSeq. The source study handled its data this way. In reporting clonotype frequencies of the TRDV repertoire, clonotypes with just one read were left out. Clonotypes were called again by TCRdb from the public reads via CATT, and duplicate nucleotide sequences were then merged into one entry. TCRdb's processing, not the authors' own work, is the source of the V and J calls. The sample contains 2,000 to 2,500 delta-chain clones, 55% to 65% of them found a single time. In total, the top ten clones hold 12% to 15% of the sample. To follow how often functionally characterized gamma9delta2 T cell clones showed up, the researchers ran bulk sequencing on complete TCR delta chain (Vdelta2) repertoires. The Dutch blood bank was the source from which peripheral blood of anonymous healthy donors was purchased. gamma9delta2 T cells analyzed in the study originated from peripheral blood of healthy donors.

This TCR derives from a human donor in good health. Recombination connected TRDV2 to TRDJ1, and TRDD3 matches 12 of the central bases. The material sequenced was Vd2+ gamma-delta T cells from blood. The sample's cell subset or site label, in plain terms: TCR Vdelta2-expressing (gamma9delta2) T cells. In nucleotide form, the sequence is TGTGCCTGTGACACCGTACCCACTGGGGGATACCCTCCCCGCACCGATAAACTCATCTTT. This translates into CACDTVPTGGYPPRTDKLIF.